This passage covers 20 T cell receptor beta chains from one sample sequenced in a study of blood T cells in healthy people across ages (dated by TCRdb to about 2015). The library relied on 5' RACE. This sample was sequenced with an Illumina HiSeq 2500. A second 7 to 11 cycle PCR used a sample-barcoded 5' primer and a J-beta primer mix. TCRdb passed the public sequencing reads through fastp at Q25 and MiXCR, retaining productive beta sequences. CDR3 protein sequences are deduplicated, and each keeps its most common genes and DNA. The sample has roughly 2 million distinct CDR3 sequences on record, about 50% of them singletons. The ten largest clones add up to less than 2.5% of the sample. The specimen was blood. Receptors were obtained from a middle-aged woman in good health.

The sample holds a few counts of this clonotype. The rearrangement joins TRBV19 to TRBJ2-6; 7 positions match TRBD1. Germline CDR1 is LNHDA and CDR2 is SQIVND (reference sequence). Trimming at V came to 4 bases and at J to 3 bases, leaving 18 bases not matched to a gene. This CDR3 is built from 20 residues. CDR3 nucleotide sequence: TGTGCCAGTAGTACCGCGGGCGTGAGACAGGGCAAGTTTGGGGCCAACGTCCTGACTTTC. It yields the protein CASSTAGVRQGKFGANVLTF.

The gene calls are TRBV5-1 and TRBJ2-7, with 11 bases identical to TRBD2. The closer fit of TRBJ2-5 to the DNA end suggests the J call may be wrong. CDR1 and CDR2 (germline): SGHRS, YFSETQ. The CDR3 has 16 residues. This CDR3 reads CASSSGGLAVAETQYF. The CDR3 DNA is TGCGCCAGCAGCTCAGGGGGACTAGCGGTTGCAGAGACCCAGTACTTC.

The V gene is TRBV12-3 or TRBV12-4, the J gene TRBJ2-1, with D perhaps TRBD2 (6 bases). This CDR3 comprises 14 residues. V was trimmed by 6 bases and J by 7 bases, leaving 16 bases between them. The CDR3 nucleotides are TGTGCCAGCAGAATGGAGACTAGTCGGAATGAGCAGTTCTTC. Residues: CASRMETSRNEQFF.

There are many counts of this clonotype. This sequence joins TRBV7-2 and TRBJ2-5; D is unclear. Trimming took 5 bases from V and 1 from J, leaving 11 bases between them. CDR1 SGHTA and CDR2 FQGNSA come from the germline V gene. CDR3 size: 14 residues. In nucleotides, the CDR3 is TGTGCCAGCAGCCGTCATAGAGGCCAAGAGACCCAGTACTTC. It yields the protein CASSRHRGQETQYF. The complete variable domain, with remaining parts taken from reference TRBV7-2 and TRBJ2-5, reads GAGVSQSPSNKVTEKGKDVELRCDPISGHTALYWYRQSLGQGLEFLIYFQGNSAPDKSGLPSDRFSAERTGGSVSTLTIQRTQQEDSAVYLCASSRHRGQETQYFGPGTRLLVL.

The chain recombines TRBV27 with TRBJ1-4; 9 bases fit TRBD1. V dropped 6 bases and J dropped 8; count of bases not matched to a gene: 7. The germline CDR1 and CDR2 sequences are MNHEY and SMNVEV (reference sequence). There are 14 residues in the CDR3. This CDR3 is CASRGQGRSEKLFF. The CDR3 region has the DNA TGTGCCAGCAGGGGACAGGGCCGTAGCGAAAAACTGTTTTTT.

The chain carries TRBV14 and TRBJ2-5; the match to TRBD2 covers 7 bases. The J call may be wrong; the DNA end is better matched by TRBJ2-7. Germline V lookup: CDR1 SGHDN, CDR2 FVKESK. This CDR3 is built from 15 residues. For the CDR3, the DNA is TGTGCCAGCAGCTTCTCCAGGACTAGACGCTACGAGCAGTACTTC. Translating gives CASSFSRTRRYEQYF.

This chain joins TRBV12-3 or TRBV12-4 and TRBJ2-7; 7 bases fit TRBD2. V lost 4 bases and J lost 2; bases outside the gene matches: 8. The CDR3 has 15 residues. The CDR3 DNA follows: TGTGCCAGCAGTTCCCCCACCCGGGGGGCCTACGAGCAGTACTTC. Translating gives CASSSPTRGAYEQYF.

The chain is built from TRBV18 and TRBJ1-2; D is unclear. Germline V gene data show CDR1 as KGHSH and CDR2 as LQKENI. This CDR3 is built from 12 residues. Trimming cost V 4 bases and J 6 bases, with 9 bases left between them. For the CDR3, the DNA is TGTGCCAGCTCACAGGAGGTCAATGGCTACACCTTC. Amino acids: CASSQEVNGYTF.

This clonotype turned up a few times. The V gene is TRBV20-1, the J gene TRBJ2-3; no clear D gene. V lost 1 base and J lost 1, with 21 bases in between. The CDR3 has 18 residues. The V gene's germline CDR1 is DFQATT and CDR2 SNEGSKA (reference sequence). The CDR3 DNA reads TGCAGTGCTAGAGCTCCAACGGGTCCTGTCATTGGCACAGATACGCAGTATTTT. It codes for CSARAPTGPVIGTDTQYF.

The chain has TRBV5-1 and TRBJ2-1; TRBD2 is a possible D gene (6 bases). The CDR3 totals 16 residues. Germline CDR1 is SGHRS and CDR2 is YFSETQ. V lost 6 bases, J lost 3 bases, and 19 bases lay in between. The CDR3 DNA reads TGCGCCAGCACCCCTATCGGGACTTCTAACTACAATGAGCAGTTCTTC. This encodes CASTPIGTSNYNEQFF.

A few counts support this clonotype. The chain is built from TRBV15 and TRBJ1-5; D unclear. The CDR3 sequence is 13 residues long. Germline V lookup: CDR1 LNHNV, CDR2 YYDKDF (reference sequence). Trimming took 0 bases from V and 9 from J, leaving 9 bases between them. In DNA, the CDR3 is TGTGCCACCAGCAGAGATCATGAGTGGCCCCAGCATTTT. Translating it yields CATSRDHEWPQHF.

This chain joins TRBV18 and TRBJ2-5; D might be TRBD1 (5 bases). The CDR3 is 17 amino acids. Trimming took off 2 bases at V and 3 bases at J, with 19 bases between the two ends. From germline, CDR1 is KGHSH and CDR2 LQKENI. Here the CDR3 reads CASSPARRQLWKETQYF. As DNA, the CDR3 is TGTGCCAGCTCACCAGCACGTAGACAGCTTTGGAAAGAGACCCAGTACTTC.

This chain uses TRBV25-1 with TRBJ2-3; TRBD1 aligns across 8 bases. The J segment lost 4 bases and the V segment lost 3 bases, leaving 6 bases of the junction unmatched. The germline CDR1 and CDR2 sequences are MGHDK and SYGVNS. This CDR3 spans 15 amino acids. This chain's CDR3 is CASSEGTGWADTQYF. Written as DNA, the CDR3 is TGTGCCAGCAGTGAGGGGACAGGATGGGCAGATACGCAGTATTTT. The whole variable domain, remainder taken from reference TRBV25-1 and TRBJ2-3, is EADIYQTPRYLVIGTGKKITLECSQTMGHDKMYWYQQDPGMELHLIHYSYGVNSTEKGDLSSESTVSRIRTEHFPLTLESARPSHTSQYLCASSEGTGWADTQYFGPGTRLTVL.

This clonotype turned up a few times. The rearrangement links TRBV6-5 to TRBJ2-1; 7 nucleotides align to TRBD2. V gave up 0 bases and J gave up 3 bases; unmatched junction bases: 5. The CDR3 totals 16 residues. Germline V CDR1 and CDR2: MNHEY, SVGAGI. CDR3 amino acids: CASSYSPAGDYNEQFF. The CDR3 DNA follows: TGTGCCAGCAGTTACTCCCCTGCGGGGGACTACAATGAGCAGTTCTTC.

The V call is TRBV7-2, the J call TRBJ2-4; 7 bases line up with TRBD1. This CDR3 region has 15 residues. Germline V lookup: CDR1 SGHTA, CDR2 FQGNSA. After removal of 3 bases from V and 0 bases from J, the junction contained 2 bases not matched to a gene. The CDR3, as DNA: TGTGCCAGCAGCTTTGGGACAGAAGCCAAAAACATTCAGTACTTC. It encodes CASSFGTEAKNIQYF. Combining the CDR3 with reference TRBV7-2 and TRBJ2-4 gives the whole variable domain GAGVSQSPSNKVTEKGKDVELRCDPISGHTALYWYRQSLGQGLEFLIYFQGNSAPDKSGLPSDRFSAERTGGSVSTLTIQRTQQEDSAVYLCASSFGTEAKNIQYFGAGTRLSVL.

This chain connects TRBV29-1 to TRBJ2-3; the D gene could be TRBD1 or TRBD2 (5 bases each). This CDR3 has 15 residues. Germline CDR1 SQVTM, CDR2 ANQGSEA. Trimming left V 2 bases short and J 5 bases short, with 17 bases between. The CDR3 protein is CSVEPRGATLDTQYF. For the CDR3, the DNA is TGCAGCGTTGAACCTAGGGGAGCTACCCTAGATACGCAGTATTTT.

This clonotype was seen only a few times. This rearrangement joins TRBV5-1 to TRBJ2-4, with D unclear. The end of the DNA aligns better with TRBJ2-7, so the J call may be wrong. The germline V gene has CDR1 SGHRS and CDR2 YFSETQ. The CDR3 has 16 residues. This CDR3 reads CASSIGGGSYLYEQYF. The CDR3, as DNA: TGCGCCAGCAGCATAGGCGGTGGCAGCTATCTTTACGAGCAGTACTTC.

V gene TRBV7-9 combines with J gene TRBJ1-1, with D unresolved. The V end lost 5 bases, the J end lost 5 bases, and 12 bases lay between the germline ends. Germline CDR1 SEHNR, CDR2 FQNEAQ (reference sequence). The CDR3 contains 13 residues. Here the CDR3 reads CASSRDPGTEAFF. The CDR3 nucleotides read TGTGCCAGCAGCCGCGATCCTGGGACTGAAGCTTTCTTT.

The CDR3 coding sequence is TGTGCCAGCAGTTTAAACTGGAGCTCCTATAATTCACCCCTCCACTTT. Residues: CASSLNWSSYNSPLHF. V and J are TRBV27 and TRBJ1-6, with D unclear. CDR3 length equals 16 residues. CDR1 and CDR2 (germline): MNHEY, SMNVEV (reference sequence). Trimming cost V 2 bases and J 0 bases, with 8 bases left between them.

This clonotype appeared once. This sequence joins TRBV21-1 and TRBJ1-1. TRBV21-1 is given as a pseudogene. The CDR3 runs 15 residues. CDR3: CASSKGRCSNTEAFF. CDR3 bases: TGTGCCAGCAGCAAAGGGAGGTGCTCGAACACTGAAGCTTTCTTT.